Shown below are 2 T cell receptor beta chains from a single sample sequenced in a study of T cells in Graves' hyperthyroidism and ophthalmopathy. TCR beta CDR3 sequences were amplified from RNA transcripts. An initial round of RT-PCR targeting the TCR CDR3 relied on the HTBI primer set. TCRdb reprocessed the multiplex PCR reads with MiXCR, giving one entry per CDR3 protein. There are under 350,000 distinct CDR3 sequences in the sample; 17% occur only once, and approximately 57% lies in the top ten. The source material was blood. These receptors were collected from a woman in her sixties with Graves' ophthalmopathy.

Ten or more counts support this clonotype. V usage is TRBV7-8 and J usage is TRBJ1-1; D is unresolved. The CDR3 consists of 15 residues. V lost 1 base and J 0 bases, leaving 9 bases between the germline ends. Germline V gene data show CDR1 as SGHVS and CDR2 as FQNEAQ. The DNA for the CDR3 is TGTGCCAGCAGCTTAGTAGTACAACTGAACACTGAAGCTTTCTTT. It specifies CASSLVVQLNTEAFF.

This clonotype has more than one count but fewer than ten. CDR3 sequence: CSAWTGFDYTF. The CDR3 region has the DNA TGCAGCGCCTGGACAGGGTTTGACTACACCTTC. The chain combines TRBV29-1 with TRBJ1-2; 8 nucleotides agree with TRBD1. The CDR3 runs to 11 residues. Losses at the gene ends were 7 bases for V and 10 bases for J; bases not matched to a gene: 8. Germline values: CDR1 SQVTM, CDR2 ANQGSEA.